The 27 T cell receptor beta chains in this list originate from one sample, sequenced in a study of esophageal squamous cell carcinoma under preoperative chemotherapy. This sample's time point: after preoperative PTX-NDP chemotherapy. TCRdb recomputed calls from the PCR reads with MiXCR, one row per CDR3 protein. The repertoire holds around 11,000 distinct CDR3 sequences, with roughly 60% as singletons. This material was obtained from a patient given preoperative chemotherapy. The source of these receptors is a human donor with esophageal squamous cell carcinoma. The donor label of this sample is uncertain.

The chain couples TRBV6-1 to TRBJ2-3, with 8 positions matching TRBD2. With 6 bases clipped from V and 12 bases from J, the junction kept 20 bases outside the gene matches. The CDR3 loop spans 16 amino acids. Germline-derived CDR1 and CDR2 are MNHNS and SASEGT. CDR3 region: CASRGGGGRDRETQYF. The CDR3, as DNA: TGTGCCAGCAGGGGAGGCGGGGGGCGGGACCGAGAGACCCAGTATTTT.

The CDR3 DNA is TGCGCCAGCAGTGAACTAGATGGGTTTGCGGCGCAGTTCTTC. Encoded protein: CASSELDGFAAQFF. The chain is built from TRBV10-1 and TRBJ2-1; TRBD2 is a possible D gene (5 bases). Germline loops: CDR1 WNHNN, CDR2 SYGVQD (reference sequence). The CDR3 loop spans 14 amino acids. With 3 bases removed from V and 12 bases from J, the gap between germline ends came to 18 bases.

This clonotype occurred a few times. The CDR3 sequence: CASSDTGTLYNEQFF. DNA for the CDR3: TGTGCCAGCAGCGATACCGGGACCCTATACAATGAGCAGTTCTTC. The genes are TRBV7-3 and TRBJ2-1, with D perhaps matching TRBD1 or TRBD2 (5 bases each). This CDR3 spans 15 amino acids. Germline loops: CDR1 SGHTA, CDR2 FQGTGA. Trimming removed 5 bases from V and 4 bases from J, with 15 bases in between. Based on the CDR3 plus reference TRBV7-3 and TRBJ2-1, the full variable domain is GAGVSQTPSNKVTEKGKYVELRCDPISGHTALYWYRQSLGQGPEFLIYFQGTGAADDSGLPNDRFFAVRPEGSVSTLKIQRTERGDSAVYLCASSDTGTLYNEQFFGPGTRLTVL.

This clonotype is classed as medium-sized. An end of the junction differs from the germline gene, which may be a read error. The rearrangement uses TRBV10-2 and TRBJ2-1; possibly TRBD1 for D (6 bases). CDR1 and CDR2 (germline): WSHSY, SAAADI. The CDR3 sequence is 11 residues long. In nucleotides, the CDR3 is TGCGCCAGCTCACAGGGACCACAACTGTACTTC. Residues: CASSQGPQLYF.

This clonotype is labeled as medium-sized. This CDR3 is CASRDGTGAEAFF. The CDR3 coding sequence is TGTGCCAGCAGGGACGGGACAGGGGCCGAAGCTTTCTTT. The chain is built from TRBV6-1 and TRBJ1-1; 10 bases align to TRBD1. The CDR3 sequence is 13 residues long. Germline values: CDR1 MNHNS, CDR2 SASEGT. With 6 bases clipped from V and 8 bases from J, the junction kept 6 bases outside the gene matches.

The CDR3 region is CASSGLASTGELFF. CDR3 bases: TGTGCCAGCAGCGGACTAGCAAGCACCGGGGAGCTGTTTTTT. The genes are TRBV6-1 and TRBJ2-2; 8 positions agree with TRBD2. Germline values: CDR1 MNHNS, CDR2 SASEGT. CDR3 length: 14 amino acids. V shed 6 bases and J 4 bases; nucleotides not matched to a gene: 4.

CDR3 residues: CAIRGGGARDQETQYF. CDR3 DNA: TGTGCCATCAGGGGGGGAGGGGCGCGAGACCAAGAGACGCAGTATTTT. The rearrangement joins TRBV10-3 to TRBJ2-3; 7 positions match TRBD2. The CDR3 spans 16 residues. The J segment lost 9 bases and the V segment lost 6 bases, leaving 18 bases of the junction unmatched. In germline, CDR1 is ENHRY, CDR2 SYGVKD.

The chain joins TRBV6-1 to TRBJ2-2, with D possibly called TRBD1 or TRBD2 (6 bases each). Deletions cut 5 bases from V and 16 bases from J, with 26 bases between. CDR1 and CDR2 from the germline V gene are MNHNS and SASEGT. CDR3 length equals 15 residues. CDR3 DNA: TGTGCCAGCAGTAAACCGGGAGTAAACACAGGGACGCAGTTTTTT. Translated: CASSKPGVNTGTQFF.

CDR3 bases: TGTGCCAGCAGCCCCCGCCATCGGGCGGATCAGCCCCAGCATTTT. Translation: CASSPRHRADQPQHF. This chain links TRBV7-2 with TRBJ1-5; the D is unclear. V lost 5 bases, J lost 5 bases, and 16 bases lay in between. CDR3 length equals 15 residues. The V gene's germline CDR1 is SGHTA and CDR2 FQGNSA. The full variable domain, completed using reference TRBV7-2 and TRBJ1-5, is GAGVSQSPSNKVTEKGKDVELRCDPISGHTALYWYRQSLGQGLEFLIYFQGNSAPDKSGLPSDRFSAERTGGSVSTLTIQRTQQEDSAVYLCASSPRHRADQPQHFGDGTRLSIL.

The CDR3 DNA follows: TGTGCCAGCAGTAAGGGGGCGGTTAATTCACCCCTCCACTTT. Translated: CASSKGAVNSPLHF. The V gene is TRBV6-1, the J gene TRBJ1-6; 7 nucleotides agree with TRBD1. Trimming removed 5 bases from V and 6 bases from J; junction bases left unmatched: 4. The CDR3 is 14 amino acids. The germline V gene encodes CDR1 MNHNS and CDR2 SASEGT.

At least ten counts were recorded for this clonotype. The V and J genes are TRBV7-2 and TRBJ2-1, with D possibly TRBD1 on 6 matching bases. Germline CDR1 is SGHTA and CDR2 is FQGNSA. V was cut by 4 bases and J by 4 bases, with 14 bases left in between. This CDR3 region has 15 residues. The CDR3 DNA follows: TGTGCCAGCAGCTCACCCGACAGGAAGTACAATGAGCAGTTCTTC. Translated: CASSSPDRKYNEQFF.

The chain employs TRBV11-1 and TRBJ2-3; 8 bases match TRBD2. There are 17 residues in the CDR3. Germline CDR1 and CDR2: SGHAT and FQDESV (reference sequence). The junction had 18 bases not matched to a gene; V was cut back by 4 bases and J by 9 bases. CDR3 in DNA: TGTGCCAGCAGCTCGGGGCCCGGGGGGGGGGACGGGGAGACGCAGTATTTT. Amino acids: CASSSGPGGGDGETQYF.

In regard to this clonotype: An end of the junction does not agree with germline; a read error may underlie this. The CDR3 DNA reads TGCGCCAGCAGCCAAGAGTGGGGGACAGCCTACGATGAGCAGTTCTTC. It specifies CASSQEWGTAYDEQFF. J is TRBJ2-1 and V is TRBV4-1, with 7 bases aligning to TRBD1. The CDR3 has 16 amino acids. Germline lookup yields CDR1 MGHRA and CDR2 YSYEKL.

The chain is built from TRBV12-3 or TRBV12-4 and TRBJ2-3, with TRBD2 matching 13 bases. The CDR3 covers 15 residues. V trimming: 6 bases; J trimming: 7 bases; junction bases outside the gene matches: 7. The CDR3 protein is CASRQTSGGIHTQYF. Here the CDR3 DNA reads TGTGCCAGCAGACAGACTAGCGGGGGGATACATACGCAGTATTTT.

The chain joins TRBV6-1 to TRBJ2-3, with 8 bases aligning to TRBD1. Germline V gives CDR1 MNHNS, CDR2 SASEGT. The CDR3 is 14 residues long. V trimming: 6 bases; J trimming: 7 bases; junction bases outside the gene matches: 9. CDR3 in amino acids: CASRFRGRMNTQYF. CDR3 bases: TGTGCCAGCAGATTCAGGGGGCGGATGAATACGCAGTATTTT.

The chain joins TRBV7-2 to TRBJ2-1, with no clear D. The length of the CDR3 is 14 residues. Trimming removed 5 bases at V and 9 bases at J, with 17 bases between. Germline loops: CDR1 SGHTA, CDR2 FQGNSA. CDR3: CASSPTWWAGEQFF. DNA of the CDR3: TGTGCCAGCAGCCCGACGTGGTGGGCTGGTGAGCAGTTCTTC.

The genes are TRBV7-2 and TRBJ2-3; possible D gene TRBD2, 7 bases. The CDR3 consists of 14 residues. The germline V gene has CDR1 SGHTA and CDR2 FQGNSA. This CDR3 is CGVSGAGAENTQYF. The CDR3 DNA sequence: TGTGGCGTCTCGGGGGCGGGAGCCGAAAACACGCAGTATTTT.

The V and J genes are TRBV10-3 and TRBJ2-5, with a tentative D call TRBD1 (5 bases). The J call is uncertain, as TRBJ2-7 better fits the DNA end. The CDR3 totals 13 residues. The germline gives CDR1 ENHRY, CDR2 SYGVKD. CDR3 sequence (DNA): TGTGCCATCAGTGACAGGGAAGCCTACGAGCAGTACTTC. Residues: CAISDREAYEQYF.

This clonotype was counted only a few times. The rearrangement links TRBV7-8 to TRBJ1-5, with D possibly matching TRBD1 (6 bases). Looked up from germline, CDR1 is SGHVS and CDR2 is FQNEAQ. The CDR3 sequence is 14 residues long. Trimming stripped 5 bases from V and 5 bases from J, with 13 bases between. CDR3 region: CASSKRGDYQPQHF. CDR3 coding DNA: TGTGCCAGCAGCAAGAGGGGGGATTATCAGCCCCAGCATTTT.

The chain combines TRBV6-1 with TRBJ1-5; D unclear. CDR1 and CDR2 (germline): MNHNS, SASEGT. The V end was cut by 6 bases, the J end by 1 base, with 13 bases between. This CDR3 region has 15 residues. This CDR3 is CASSEILKSNQPQHF. The CDR3 DNA sequence: TGTGCCAGCAGCGAGATCCTTAAGAGCAATCAGCCCCAGCATTTT.

The chain employs TRBV25-1 and TRBJ2-2, with TRBD2 identical over 8 bases. CDR1 is MGHDK, CDR2 SYGVNS, per germline. This CDR3 spans 16 amino acids. V was pared by 3 bases and J by 7 bases, with 10 bases of the junction left unmatched. This CDR3 is CASSDPQRGGNGELFF. The DNA for the CDR3 is TGTGCCAGCAGTGACCCCCAACGGGGGGGGAACGGGGAGCTGTTTTTT.

The chain links TRBV6-1 to TRBJ2-3, with D uncertain. The germline gives CDR1 MNHNS, CDR2 SASEGT. The CDR3 covers 15 residues. V lost 1 base and J 5 bases, leaving 13 bases between the germline ends. CDR3 protein: CASSEELPPGDTQYF. CDR3 nucleotides: TGTGCCAGCAGTGAAGAACTCCCACCGGGAGATACGCAGTATTTT.

Note on this clonotype: Relative to the germline gene, one junction end is altered; a read error may explain this. The rearrangement uses TRBV6-1 and TRBJ2-3; TRBD1 is a possible D gene (5 bases). Germline CDR1 and CDR2: MNHNS and SASEGT. The CDR3 runs to 16 residues. In DNA form, the CDR3 reads TGTGCCAGCAGCGAATTGGGGCGGAGATACAAAAATATGCAGTACTTT. Its translation is CASSELGRRYKNMQYF.

This chain joins TRBV7-2 and TRBJ2-1; D not certain. Germline-derived CDR1 and CDR2 are SGHTA and FQGNSA. Trimming cost V 1 base and J 9 bases, with 10 bases left between them. The CDR3 sequence is 13 residues long. The CDR3 DNA reads TGTGCCAGCAGCTTAGGAGGCGCGAGTGAGCAGTTCTTC. Protein: CASSLGGASEQFF.

The chain recombines TRBV6-1 with TRBJ2-1, with 7 bases aligning to TRBD2. The J call may be wrong; the DNA end is better matched by TRBJ2-5. CDR1 is MNHNS, CDR2 SASEGT, per germline. CDR3 size: 11 residues. CDR3 sequence: CASIGGGTQYF. The CDR3 DNA reads as TGTGCCAGCATTGGGGGGGGGACCCAGTACTTC.

V and J are TRBV7-2 and TRBJ2-1; no definite D call. Trimming left V 3 bases short and J 10 bases short, with 10 bases between. Per germline, CDR1 SGHTA and CDR2 FQGNSA. The CDR3 has 12 residues. The CDR3 sequence: CASSLGIYEQFF. The CDR3 DNA reads as TGTGCCAGCAGCTTGGGGATCTACGAGCAGTTCTTC.

This clonotype was counted at least ten times. With a much larger clone just one base away, this may be a read error. CDR3 nucleotides: TGTGCCAGCAGTTTGGGGACCCCCCCATACAATGAGCAGTACTTC. Its translation is CASSLGTPPYNEQYF. The gene calls are TRBV12-3 or TRBV12-4 and TRBJ2-5, with D tentatively TRBD1 or TRBD2 (5 bases each). This CDR3 is 15 amino acids long. V was pared by 3 bases and J by 11 bases, with 22 bases between.